This paragraph covers one T cell receptor (beta chain) sequence. The antigen is not known. Sequencing of TCRbeta CDR3 at survey depth gave sequences and template counts. The repertoire was sequenced with immunoSEQ multiplex PCR; TCRdb's copy has only in-frame clones and lacks some. The sample includes some 25,000 clones, around 67% seen only once; the top ten take approximately 8%. The data originate from a study of tissue T cells after allogeneic stem cell transplantation. General study findings and limits: Across patients, clones rarely overlapped, yet motif clusters were shared tissue-specifically. Anatomically similar tissues had similar TCR repertoires within each patient. Blood and spleen captured only part of the tissue TCR repertoire.

The sample in question was tissue from the ileum, obtained at autopsy. This clonotype originated in a female donor at least 60 years old with lung cancer.

The DNA for the CDR3 is TGTGCCAGCAGCCCAATACTAGCGCGAGAGCAGTTCTTC. This translates into CASSPILAREQFF. The chain is built from TRBV11-1 and TRBJ2-1; 7 bases line up with TRBD2. This CDR3 has 13 residues. With V trimmed by 5 bases and J by 10 bases, 8 bases remained unmatched. Germline V lookup: CDR1 SGHAT, CDR2 FQDESV (reference sequence).